This note documents a single T cell receptor (beta chain) sequence. Its antigen remains unidentified. This sample is drawn from a study of shared clonotypes between healthy human individuals. Looking at the study overall: Each donor's CD8 memory used one plate, CD8 naive two, each CD4 subset three. Study-level results: The sharing of about 5.3% of naive CD4 clonotypes was seen across a handful of donors. Estimated richness values were generally larger in naive subsets than in memory subsets.

TCRdb's table, derived via immunoSEQ multiplex PCR, lists solely in-frame clones and lacks some. The sample lists about 1.5 million clones; approximately 98% were seen once. The material sequenced was naive CD4+ T cells sorted from blood. Subset denoted: CD45RA+ positively selected. The receptor was derived from a man in his thirties or forties in good health.

The CDR3 loop reads CASRSGRATSTDTQYF. The CDR3 DNA is TGTGCCAGCAGATCCGGTCGGGCAACTAGCACAGATACGCAGTATTTT. V usage is TRBV5-4 and J usage is TRBJ2-3, with D hard to call. The CDR3 is 16 residues long. Looked up from germline, CDR1 is SGHNT and CDR2 is YYREEE (reference sequence). V gave up 5 bases and J gave up 0 bases, with 16 bases separating them.